The 20 T cell receptor beta chains listed next were all sequenced from one sample in a study of shared clonotypes between healthy human individuals. TCRdb's copy holds only in-frame clones and misses some; the assay was immunoSEQ multiplex PCR. The repertoire includes 2 million or so clones, roughly 95% of them detected once, and 0.1% to 0.15% sits in the top ten. Sequencing used naive CD4+ T cells sorted from blood. Subset meaning: CD45RA+ positively selected. Receptor source: a man aged 18 to 29 in good health.

The V gene is TRBV6-1, the J gene TRBJ2-3, with D tentatively TRBD1 or TRBD2 (6 bases each). Germline assignment: CDR1 MNHNS and CDR2 SASEGT. V lost 6 bases to trimming and J lost 4 bases, with 14 bases between them. CDR3 length equals 14 residues. As DNA, the CDR3 is TGTGCCAGCAGGGGGGGCAGGGCGGCAGATACGCAGTATTTT. Residues: CASRGGRAADTQYF.

This rearrangement joins TRBV28 to TRBJ1-1; 8 bases are a match to TRBD1. Germline CDR1 reads MDHEN; CDR2 reads SYDVKM. The CDR3 runs 14 residues. Unmatched junction bases numbered 3, after V lost 3 bases and J lost 3 bases. The CDR3 loop is CASSLGQEYTEAFF. Here the CDR3 DNA reads TGTGCCAGCAGTTTGGGACAGGAGTACACTGAAGCTTTCTTT. Full variable domain (missing parts from reference TRBV28 and TRBJ1-1): DVKVTQSSRYLVKRTGEKVFLECVQDMDHENMFWYRQDPGLGLRLIYFSYDVKMKEKGDIPEGYSVSREKKERFSLILESASTNQTSMYLCASSLGQEYTEAFFGQGTRLTVV.

The gene calls are TRBV27 and TRBJ1-1; D remains ambiguous. Trimming stripped 8 bases from V and 0 bases from J, with 10 bases between. This CDR3 comprises 13 residues. CDR1 is MNHEY, CDR2 SMNVEV, per germline (reference sequence). In DNA, the CDR3 is TGTGCCAGCGGCACGGCCCTGAACACTGAAGCTTTCTTT. Residues: CASGTALNTEAFF.

The chain couples TRBV19 to TRBJ2-1, with no clear D. The V end was cut by 9 bases, the J end by 5 bases, with 17 bases between. The CDR3 sequence is 14 residues long. Germline CDR1 LNHDA, CDR2 SQIVND (reference sequence). For the CDR3, the DNA is TGTGCCAGCACCCTAGGGAATAGGGACAATGAGCAGTTCTTC. Its translation: CASTLGNRDNEQFF.

The chain combines TRBV19 with TRBJ2-1; a weak D match, TRBD1 (5 bases). V shed 5 bases and J shed 4 bases, with 9 bases lying between them. Looked up from germline, CDR1 is LNHDA and CDR2 is SQIVND (reference sequence). The CDR3 loop spans 13 amino acids. CDR3 region: CASSAPGYNEQFF. The CDR3 DNA follows: TGTGCCAGTAGTGCGCCAGGGTACAATGAGCAGTTCTTC.

The chain combines TRBV6-6 with TRBJ1-1; 8 nucleotides line up with TRBD1. The length of the CDR3 is 13 residues. Germline-derived CDR1 and CDR2 are MNHNY and SVGAGI (reference sequence). The junction had 6 bases not matched to a gene; V was cut back by 9 bases and J by 3 bases. CDR3 residues: CASSRGLDTEAFF. The CDR3 DNA is TGTGCCAGTAGCAGGGGGCTTGACACTGAAGCTTTCTTT.

The chain combines TRBV7-6 with TRBJ1-3, with D uncertain. Per germline, CDR1 SGHVS and CDR2 FNYEAQ. The V gene lost 6 bases and the J gene lost 0 bases, with 6 bases spanning the gap. This CDR3 is 13 amino acids long. In nucleotides, the CDR3 is TGTGCCAGCAGGAACATCTCTGGAAACACCATATATTTT. As protein: CASRNISGNTIYF. Variable domain in full (rest from reference TRBV7-6 and TRBJ1-3): GAGVSQSPRYKVTKRGQDVALRCDPISGHVSLYWYRQALGQGPEFLTYFNYEAQQDKSGLPNDRFSAERPEGSISTLTIQRTEQRDSAMYRCASRNISGNTIYFGEGSWLTVV.

The V call is TRBV18, the J call TRBJ2-1; D is unclear. The V gene's germline CDR1 is KGHSH and CDR2 LQKENI. The CDR3 has 14 residues. Deletions cut 1 base from V and 4 bases from J, with 8 bases between. The CDR3 spells CASSPRSPYNEQFF. CDR3 DNA sequence: TGTGCCAGCTCACCACGGTCTCCATACAATGAGCAGTTCTTC.

The CDR3 nucleotides read TGTGCCAGAAGCATCCGGGACAGGGACACAGATACGCAGTATTTT. Translating it yields CARSIRDRDTDTQYF. The chain uses TRBV5-3 and TRBJ2-3; 9 positions agree with TRBD1. TRBV5-3 is an ORF, with its function uncertain. The V segment lost 4 bases and the J segment 2 bases; nucleotides outside the gene matches: 5. The CDR3 contains 15 residues.

The rearrangement links TRBV7-2 to TRBJ2-3; D is perhaps TRBD2 (6 bases). V was clipped by 11 bases and J by 0 bases, with 15 bases between them. The germline CDR1 and CDR2 sequences are SGHTA and FQGNSA. The CDR3 spans 14 residues. For the CDR3, the DNA is TGTGCCCGGGGTGCTGGGACTAGCACAGATACGCAGTATTTT. The encoded protein is CARGAGTSTDTQYF.

About this clone itself: This same CDR3 is encoded by further DNA sequences in the sample. The chain employs TRBV20-1 and TRBJ2-7; perhaps TRBD2 as D (6 bases). Germline loops: CDR1 DFQATT, CDR2 SNEGSKA (reference sequence). The CDR3 contains 10 residues. Deletions cut 6 bases from V and 5 bases from J, with 8 bases between. CDR3 sequence reads: CSASGDEQYF. CDR3 nucleotide sequence: TGCAGTGCATCGGGGGACGAGCAGTACTTC.

This chain connects TRBV19 to TRBJ2-5, with D possibly matching TRBD1 (5 bases). Germline CDR1 reads LNHDA; CDR2 reads SQIVND (reference sequence). Trimming stripped 3 bases from V and 5 bases from J, with 16 bases between. The CDR3 length is 15 residues. Here the CDR3 DNA reads TGTGCCAGTAGTATTATCGCGTTGGGGCGGGAGACCCAGTACTTC. It encodes CASSIIALGRETQYF.

The rearrangement uses TRBV7-2 and TRBJ1-2; tentatively, D is TRBD1 (5 bases). Trimming pared 5 bases from V and 7 bases from J, leaving 11 bases between. The germline CDR1 and CDR2 sequences are SGHTA and FQGNSA. The CDR3 loop spans 12 amino acids. This CDR3 is CASSVGRGGYTF. CDR3 DNA: TGTGCCAGCAGCGTCGGGAGGGGTGGCTACACCTTC.

The CDR3 region is CASSSTDRGYLYNSPLHF. The CDR3 nucleotides are TGTGCCAGCAGTTCAACCGACAGGGGCTACCTCTATAATTCACCCCTCCACTTT. This chain links TRBV27 with TRBJ1-6, with TRBD1 matching over 8 bases. The length of the CDR3 is 18 residues. The germline V gene encodes CDR1 MNHEY and CDR2 SMNVEV (reference sequence). J was trimmed by 3 bases and V by 4 bases; bases with no gene match: 11.

The chain is built from TRBV6-5 and TRBJ2-7, with D possibly being TRBD1 (5 bases). The germline V gene encodes CDR1 MNHEY and CDR2 SVGAGI. V lost 7 bases and J lost 4, with 14 bases in between. The CDR3 runs 13 residues. CDR3 in amino acids: CASTRAGVYEQYF. In nucleotides, the CDR3 is TGTGCCAGCACCAGGGCTGGGGTTTACGAGCAGTACTTC.

This chain joins TRBV18 and TRBJ2-5; 11 bases map to TRBD2. Trimming took 0 bases from V and 3 from J; bases not matched to a gene: 9. The CDR3 loop spans 18 amino acids. CDR1 is KGHSH, CDR2 LQKENI, per germline. The CDR3 DNA is TGTGCCAGCTCACCACCGGTTTCGGGACTAGCGGCTAAAGAGACCCAGTACTTC. Its translation is CASSPPVSGLAAKETQYF.

The chain couples TRBV28 to TRBJ2-7, with 8 bases identical to TRBD1. Germline values: CDR1 MDHEN, CDR2 SYDVKM. After removal of 3 bases from V and 0 bases from J, the junction contained 4 bases not matched to a gene. There are 15 residues in the CDR3. The DNA for the CDR3 is TGTGCCAGCAGTTTGGTGGACAGGGACTCCTACGAGCAGTACTTC. Translated: CASSLVDRDSYEQYF.

This chain connects TRBV6-5 to TRBJ1-6; TRBD1 matches at 9 bases. This CDR3 has 15 residues. The V and J ends lost 9 bases and 14 bases, in that order; junction bases with no gene match: 17. Germline CDR1 reads MNHEY; CDR2 reads SVGAGI. The CDR3 DNA follows: TGTGCCAGTTGGACACCGGGACAGGGTTCTCTTGCCCTCCACTTT. This translates into CASWTPGQGSLALHF.

J is TRBJ1-1 and V is TRBV21-1; TRBD1, the D gene given by the table, was not confirmed from the DNA. TRBV21-1 is noted as a pseudogene. The CDR3 totals 18 residues. CDR3 in amino acids: CASSRTWRDRGRSTEAFF. CDR3 DNA: TGTGCCAGCAGCCGCACCTGGCGGGACAGGGGAAGGAGCACTGAAGCTTTCTTT.

This rearrangement joins TRBV6-5 to TRBJ1-2, with TRBD1 as a possible D gene (6 bases). CDR1 MNHEY and CDR2 SVGAGI come from the germline V gene. V was pared by 5 bases and J by 2 bases, with 12 bases between. The CDR3 runs 14 residues. Here the CDR3 reads CASSGGGANYGYTF. CDR3 DNA: TGTGCCAGCAGTGGGGGGGGCGCCAACTATGGCTACACCTTC.